The clone carrying this T cell receptor (beta chain) was seen a few times. The antigen remains undetermined. This entry comes from a study of T-cell memory formation after mild COVID-19. Study information: Largely donor-specific sequence clusters came from a couple of donors.

Study-level findings and limits: Clones that got smaller from day 15 to 85 had even CD4/CD8, while clones growing later tipped toward CD4+. Among clones peaking at day 37 in the second wave, SARS-CoV-2 specificity remained unconfirmed.

5'RACE primed at constant segments yielded TCR alpha and TCR beta cDNA libraries bearing sample barcodes and UMIs. MiXCR, applied by TCRdb to the 5' RACE reads, yields one record per CDR3 protein. The sample holds about 88,000 distinct CDR3 sequences, around a quarter seen once. CDR3 length equals 18 residues. Unmatched junction bases numbered 5, after V lost 1 base and J lost 0 bases. Germline CDR1 SGHTA, CDR2 FQGNSA. The source material was PBMCs or a T cell subset sorted from them (not recorded which). The chain carries TRBV7-2 and TRBJ2-1, with TRBD2 matching over 11 bases. The sequence derives from a man aged 18-30 years who had mild COVID-19 (a few samples of this study predate the infection). Cell type and time point are not known. DNA for the CDR3: TGTGCCAGCAGCTTAGTTTGGCTAGCGGGGGGCTCCTACAATGAGCAGTTCTTC. Amino acid sequence: CASSLVWLAGGSYNEQFF.